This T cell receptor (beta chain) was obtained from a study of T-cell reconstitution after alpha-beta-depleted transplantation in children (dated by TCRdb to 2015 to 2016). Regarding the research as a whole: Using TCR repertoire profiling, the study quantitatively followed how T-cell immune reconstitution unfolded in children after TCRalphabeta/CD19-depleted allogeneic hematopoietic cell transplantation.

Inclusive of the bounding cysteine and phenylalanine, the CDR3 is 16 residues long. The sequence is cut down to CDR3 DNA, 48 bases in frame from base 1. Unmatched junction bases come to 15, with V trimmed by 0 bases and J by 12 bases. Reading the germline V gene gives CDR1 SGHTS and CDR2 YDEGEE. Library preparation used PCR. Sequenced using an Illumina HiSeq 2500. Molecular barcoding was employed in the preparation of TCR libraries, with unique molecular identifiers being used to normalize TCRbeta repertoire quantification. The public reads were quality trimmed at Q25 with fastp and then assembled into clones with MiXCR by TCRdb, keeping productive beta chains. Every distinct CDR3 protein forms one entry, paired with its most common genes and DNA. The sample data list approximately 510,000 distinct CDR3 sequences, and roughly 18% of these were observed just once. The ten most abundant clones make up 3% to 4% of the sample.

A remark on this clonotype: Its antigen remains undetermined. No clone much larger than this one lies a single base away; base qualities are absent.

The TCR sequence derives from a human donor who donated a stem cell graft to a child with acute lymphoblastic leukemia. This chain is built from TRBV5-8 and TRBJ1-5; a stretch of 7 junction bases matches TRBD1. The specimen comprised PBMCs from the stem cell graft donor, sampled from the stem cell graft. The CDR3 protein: CASSLGYRGSTVLQHF. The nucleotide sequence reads TGTGCCAGCAGCTTGGGGTACAGGGGCTCAACGGTCCTCCAGCATTTT.